This T cell receptor (beta chain) was observed in a study of shared clonotypes between healthy human individuals. Study outcomes and limitations: The study found lower generation probabilities in non-shared clonotypes than in those shared by all four donors.

Clones were read by immunoSEQ multiplex PCR, and TCRdb kept only the in-frame ones, dropping some. This table has millions of clones, roughly 95% appearing once. Points on this clone: The antigen is not known.

Naive CD8 cells comprised CD45RO-negative, CCR7-positively selected cells, excluding terminally differentiated effector memory CD45RA+ cells. The donors were adults (healthy and HIV-negative) with no recent acute infections or vaccinations. V lost 3 bases, J lost 3 bases, and 17 bases lay in between. The CDR3 has 16 amino acids. The V gene's germline CDR1 is SGHAT and CDR2 FQNNGV. Sequenced: naive CD8+ T cells sorted from blood. The sequence was obtained from a man between 18 and 35 years old in good health. The chain links TRBV11-2 to TRBJ1-1; D is perhaps TRBD1 (6 bases). CDR3 residues: CASSFLRGPPYTEAFF. The DNA for the CDR3 is TGTGCCAGCAGCTTCCTTCGGGGGCCCCCTTACACTGAAGCTTTCTTT.